The rows below give T cell receptor beta chains drawn from one sample of a study of OX40 agonist ivuxolimab in advanced cancers. Using immunoSEQ multiplex PCR, the repertoire was profiled, and TCRdb retains in-frame clones only, with some absent. The sample carries over 55,000 clones, around 80% recorded once. This sample comprised CD4+ or CD8+ T cells sorted from blood, obtained in a trial of the OX40 agonist ivuxolimab. The receptors were sampled from an adult with an advanced solid tumor such as melanoma, head and neck, liver or kidney cancer. The CDR3 runs from the conserved cysteine through the conserved F or W. The D gene is left open where the match is weak. Size tells how often a clone was seen (once, few, many) or the class of an expanded clone, and some rows leave it out.

NA	TRBV18	NA	TRBJ2-5	CASSAPSGEAQYF	TGTGCCAGCTCAGCTCCCTCGGGAGAGGCCCAGTACTTC
few	TRBV15	NA	TRBJ2-3	CATSRDPSGADTQYF	TGTGCCACCAGCAGAGATCCCTCTGGGGCAGATACGCAGTATTTT
once	TRBV6-6	NA	TRBJ2-7	CASSYSGARSYEQYF	TGTGCCAGCAGTTACTCAGGGGCTAGGTCCTACGAGCAGTACTTC
NA	TRBV19	NA	TRBJ1-5	CASTKAGGPKNQPQHF	TGTGCCAGTACAAAGGCTGGGGGACCGAAGAATCAGCCCCAGCATTTT
few	TRBV20-1	NA	TRBJ1-1	CSAVGNTEAFF	TGCAGTGCGGTAGGGAACACTGAAGCTTTCTTT
few	TRBV20-1	NA	TRBJ1-1	CSAREAAEAFF	TGCAGTGCTAGAGAAGCAGCAGAAGCTTTCTTT
NA	TRBV29-1	NA	TRBJ1-1	CSVAQGNTEAFF	TGCAGCGTAGCACAGGGGAACACTGAAGCTTTCTTT
once	TRBV5-6	TRBD1	TRBJ2-7	CASSHQTPTGMYF	TGTGCCAGCAGCCATCAGACCCCGACAGGGATGTACTTC
NA	TRBV5-8	NA	TRBJ1-5	CASSLERGGAQGRQPQHF	TGTGCCAGCAGCTTGGAACGGGGGGGAGCGCAGGGAAGGCAGCCCCAGCATTTT
NA	TRBV7-9	TRBD2	TRBJ2-3	CASSQLAGGPGDTQYF	TGTGCCAGCAGCCAGTTAGCGGGAGGCCCGGGGGATACGCAGTATTTT
once	TRBV2	NA	TRBJ1-5	CASSEAPSAQHF	TGTGCCAGCAGTGAAGCCCCCTCGGCCCAGCATTTT
NA	TRBV14	NA	TRBJ2-2	CASSQVPDTGELFF	TGTGCCAGCAGCCAAGTTCCGGACACCGGGGAGCTGTTTTTT
NA	TRBV9	NA	TRBJ2-3	CASSGTLDFFDTQYF	TGTGCCAGCAGCGGGACCCTAGATTTTTTTGATACGCAGTATTTT
NA	TRBV5-6	NA	TRBJ2-7	CASSFLNYEQYF	TGTGCCAGCAGCTTCCTGAACTACGAGCAGTACTTC